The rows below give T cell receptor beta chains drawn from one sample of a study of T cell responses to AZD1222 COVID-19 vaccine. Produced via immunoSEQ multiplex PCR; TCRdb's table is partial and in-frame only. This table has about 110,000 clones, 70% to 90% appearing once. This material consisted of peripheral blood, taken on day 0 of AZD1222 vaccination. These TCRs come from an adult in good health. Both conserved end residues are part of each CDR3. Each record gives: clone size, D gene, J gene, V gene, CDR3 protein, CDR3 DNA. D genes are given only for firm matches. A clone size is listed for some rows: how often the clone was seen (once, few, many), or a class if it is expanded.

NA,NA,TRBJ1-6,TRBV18,CVRRNSPLHF,TGTGTCCGACGGAATTCACCCCTCCACTTT
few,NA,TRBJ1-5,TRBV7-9,CASSFGRNSNQPQHF,TGTGCCAGCAGCTTCGGGCGGAATAGCAATCAGCCCCAGCATTTT
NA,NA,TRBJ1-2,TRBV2,CASGVPGSTDDYTF,TGTGCCAGCGGAGTGCCCGGGAGCACCGATGACTACACCTTC
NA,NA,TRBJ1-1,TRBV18,CASSPMAGPTEAFF,TGTGCCAGCTCACCAATGGCGGGGCCCACTGAAGCTTTCTTT
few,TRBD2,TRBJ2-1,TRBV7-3,CASSISPGTSGRHNEQFF,TGTGCCAGCAGTATAAGTCCCGGGACTAGCGGGAGGCACAATGAGCAGTTCTTC
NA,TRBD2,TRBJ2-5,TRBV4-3,CASSITSGGAGTQYF,TGCGCCAGCAGCATAACTAGCGGGGGGGCCGGGACCCAGTACTTC
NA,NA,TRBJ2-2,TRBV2,CAGRLRAGRELFF,TGTGCCGGAAGACTTCGGGCAGGCCGGGAGCTGTTTTTT
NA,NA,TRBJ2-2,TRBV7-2,CASSLVPGLQGPGELFF,TGTGCCAGCAGCTTGGTACCGGGACTACAGGGTCCCGGGGAGCTGTTTTTT
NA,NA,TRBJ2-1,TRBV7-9,CASSLLQGKNNEQFF,TGTGCCAGCAGCTTATTGCAGGGGAAGAACAATGAGCAGTTCTTC
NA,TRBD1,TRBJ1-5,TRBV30,CAWGDRLDQPQHF,TGTGCCTGGGGGGACAGGCTAGATCAGCCCCAGCATTTT
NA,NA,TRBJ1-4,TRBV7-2,CASSFLTGGEKLFF,TGTGCCAGCAGCTTTTTGACAGGAGGTGAAAAACTGTTTTTT
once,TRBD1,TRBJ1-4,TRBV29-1,CSAVGQGASVEKLFF,TGCAGCGCCGTTGGACAGGGGGCGTCTGTTGAAAAACTGTTTTTT
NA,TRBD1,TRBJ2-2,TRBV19,CASSSPGGTTGELFF,TGTGCCAGTAGTTCCCCAGGGGGCACCACCGGGGAGCTGTTTTTT
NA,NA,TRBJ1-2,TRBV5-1,CASSREMMVGYTF,TGCGCCAGCAGCAGGGAAATGATGGTTGGCTACACCTTC
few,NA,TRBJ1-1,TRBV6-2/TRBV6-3,CASSYSRGGAFTEAFF,TGTGCCAGCAGTTACTCGAGGGGGGGCGCGTTCACTGAAGCTTTCTTT
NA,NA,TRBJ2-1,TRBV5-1,CASSLAPTGMGTSYNEQFF,TGCGCCAGCAGCTTGGCCCCCACAGGGATGGGAACCTCCTACAATGAGCAGTTCTTC
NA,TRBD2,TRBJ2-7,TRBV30,CAWTPGGARTYEQYF,TGTGCCTGGACCCCCGGGGGGGCGCGTACCTACGAGCAGTACTTC
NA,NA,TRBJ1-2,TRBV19,CASSKALVGYTF,TGTGCCAGTAGTAAGGCCCTGGTTGGCTACACCTTC
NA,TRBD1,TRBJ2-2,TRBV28,CASTRTGRNTGELFF,TGTGCCAGCACCCGGACAGGGAGGAACACCGGGGAGCTGTTTTTT
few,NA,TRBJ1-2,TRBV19,CASSIYSANYGYTF,TGTGCCAGTAGTATCTACAGCGCTAACTATGGCTACACCTTC
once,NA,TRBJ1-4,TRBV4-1,CASSFTRAHGNEKLFF,TGCGCCAGCAGTTTCACCCGGGCCCATGGAAATGAAAAACTGTTTTTT
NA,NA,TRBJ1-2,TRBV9,CASSVGSGQANYGYTF,TGTGCCAGCAGCGTAGGGTCCGGGCAGGCTAACTATGGCTACACCTTC
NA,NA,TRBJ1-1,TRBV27,CASSSSSGTLNTEAFF,TGTGCCAGCAGTTCCTCATCCGGGACCCTGAACACTGAAGCTTTCTTT
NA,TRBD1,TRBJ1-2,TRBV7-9,CASSHNRQGPNRGYTF,TGTGCCAGCAGCCACAACCGACAGGGACCTAACCGTGGCTACACCTTC
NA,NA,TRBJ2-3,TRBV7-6,CASSPGHSSTDTQYF,TGTGCCAGCAGCCCAGGACACTCTAGCACAGATACGCAGTATTTT
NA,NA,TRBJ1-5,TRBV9,CASSPHWGTGPQPQHF,TGTGCCAGCAGCCCCCATTGGGGAACGGGCCCGCAGCCCCAGCATTTT
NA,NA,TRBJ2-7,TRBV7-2,CASSLQYSSYEQYF,TGTGCCAGCAGCTTACAGTATAGCTCCTACGAGCAGTACTTC
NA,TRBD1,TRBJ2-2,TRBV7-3,CASSWDRITGELFF,TGTGCCAGCAGCTGGGACAGGATCACCGGGGAGCTGTTTTTT
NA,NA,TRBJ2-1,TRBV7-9,CASSLGGRADNEQFF,TGTGCCAGCAGCTTAGGTGGCAGGGCGGACAATGAGCAGTTCTTC
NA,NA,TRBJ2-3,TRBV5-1,CASSRSGERTDTQYF,TGCGCCAGCAGCCGGAGCGGAGAGCGCACAGATACGCAGTATTTT
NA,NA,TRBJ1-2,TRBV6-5,CASTPLKGYHGYTF,TGTGCCAGCACCCCTTTAAAGGGGTACCATGGCTACACCTTC
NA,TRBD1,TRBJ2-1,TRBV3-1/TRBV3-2,CASSRQGAFYEQFF,TGTGCCAGCAGCCGACAGGGGGCGTTTTATGAGCAGTTCTTC
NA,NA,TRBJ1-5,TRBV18,CASSPMGNLNQPQHF,TGTGCCAGCTCACCCATGGGCAACCTCAATCAGCCCCAGCATTTT
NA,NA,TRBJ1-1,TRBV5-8,CASSLGPLNTEAFF,TGTGCCAGCAGCTTGGGGCCTCTGAACACTGAAGCTTTCTTT
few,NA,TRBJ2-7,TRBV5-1,CASSSAGYEQYF,TGCGCCAGCAGCTCCGCAGGCTACGAGCAGTACTTC
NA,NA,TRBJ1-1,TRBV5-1,CASSLVGGDTEAFF,TGCGCCAGCAGCTTGGTCGGAGGAGACACTGAAGCTTTCTTT
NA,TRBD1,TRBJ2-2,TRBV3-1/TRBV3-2,CASSLRGRDTGELFF,TGTGCCAGCAGCCTCAGGGGGCGGGACACCGGGGAGCTGTTTTTT
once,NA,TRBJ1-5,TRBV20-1,CSARSTTQHF,TGCAGTGCTAGGTCCACCACCCAGCATTTT
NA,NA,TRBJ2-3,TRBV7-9,CASSLAGGDTQYF,TGTGCCAGCAGCTTAGCGGGGGGCGATACGCAGTATTTT
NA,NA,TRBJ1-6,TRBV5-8,CASSLAGEVNSPLHF,TGTGCCAGCAGCTTGGCAGGGGAAGTAAATTCACCCCTCCACTTT
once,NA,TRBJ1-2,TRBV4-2,CASSQDSLNYGYTF,TGTGCCAGCAGCCAAGACAGTCTAAACTATGGCTACACCTTC
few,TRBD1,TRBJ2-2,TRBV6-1,CASSDGQGTGELFF,TGTGCCAGCAGTGATGGACAGGGAACCGGGGAGCTGTTTTTT
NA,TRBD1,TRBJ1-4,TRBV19,CASSMGQRNEKLFF,TGTGCCAGTAGTATGGGACAGCGTAATGAAAAACTGTTTTTT
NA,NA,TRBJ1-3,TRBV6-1,CASSETIPGHSGNTIYF,TGTGCCAGCAGTGAAACCATTCCGGGCCACTCTGGAAACACCATATATTTT
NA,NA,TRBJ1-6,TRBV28,CASSYQSNLDSPLHF,TGTGCCAGCAGTTACCAAAGTAATCTGGATTCACCCCTCCACTTT
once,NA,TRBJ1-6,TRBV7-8,CASSQRSYDSPLHF,TGTGCCAGCAGCCAACGATCCTATGATTCACCCCTCCACTTT
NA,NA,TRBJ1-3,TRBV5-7,CASSPRGGRSSGNTIYF,TGTGCCAGCAGCCCCCGGGGAGGCCGGAGCTCTGGAAACACCATATATTTT
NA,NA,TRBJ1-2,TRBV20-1,CSARDDYGYTF,TGCAGTGCTAGAGACGACTATGGCTACACCTTC
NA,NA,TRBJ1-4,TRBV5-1,CASSAGATNEKLFF,TGCGCCAGCAGCGCAGGTGCAACTAATGAAAAACTGTTTTTT
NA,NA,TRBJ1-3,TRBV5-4,CASSADRSSGNTIYF,TGTGCCAGCAGCGCCGACAGGAGCTCTGGAAACACCATATATTTT
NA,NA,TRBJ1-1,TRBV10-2,CASSELGLEAFF,TGCGCCAGCAGTGAATTAGGGCTTGAAGCTTTCTTT
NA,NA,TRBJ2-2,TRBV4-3,CASSQEWANTGELFF,TGCGCCAGCAGCCAAGAATGGGCGAACACCGGGGAGCTGTTTTTT
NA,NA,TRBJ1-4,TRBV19,CASSTSANEKLFF,TGTGCCAGTAGTACCTCAGCTAATGAAAAACTGTTTTTT
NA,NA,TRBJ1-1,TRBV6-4,CASSETTAGRAFF,TGTGCCAGCAGTGAGACGACGGCCGGGAGGGCTTTCTTT
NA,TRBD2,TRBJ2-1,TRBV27,CASSFLGGRGYNEQFF,TGTGCCAGCAGTTTTTTGGGCGGGAGAGGGTACAATGAGCAGTTCTTC
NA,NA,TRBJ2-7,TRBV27,CASSFWGTSSYEQYF,TGTGCCAGCAGTTTTTGGGGGACGAGCTCCTACGAGCAGTACTTC
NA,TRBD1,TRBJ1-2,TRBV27,CASSLRTMGQGGGYTF,TGTGCCAGCAGTCTTAGAACTATGGGACAGGGAGGGGGCTACACCTTC
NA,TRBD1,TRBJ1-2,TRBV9,CASSAGQGVRGYTF,TGTGCCAGCAGCGCAGGACAGGGGGTTCGTGGCTACACCTTC
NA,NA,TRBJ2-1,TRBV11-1,CASSFQTAYNEQFF,TGTGCCAGCAGCTTCCAGACAGCCTACAATGAGCAGTTCTTC
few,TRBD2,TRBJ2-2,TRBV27,CASSLQSRAGGGTGELFF,TGTGCCAGCAGTCTCCAGTCCCGGGCGGGAGGGGGAACCGGGGAGCTGTTTTTT